The rows below give T cell receptor beta chains drawn from one sample of a study of cytomegalovirus exposure and HLA in healthy donors. Sequenced by immunoSEQ multiplex PCR; TCRdb stores in-frame clones only, minus some. The sample records 150,000 to 200,000 clones, 81% being singletons. The sequenced material came from PBMCs. Receptors originate from a man in his fifties or sixties in good health and CMV-seropositive. Each CDR3 is given with its conserved first and last residue. A D gene is named only where the DNA matches it firmly. Size is omitted from some rows. Given values are once, few, many or a class for expanded clones.

CASSPSVFYGYTF,TGTGCCAGCTCACCTTCAGTATTCTATGGCTACACCTTC,once,.,TRBJ1-2,TRBV18
CASSLERTGANVLTF,TGCGCCAGCAGCTTGGAGAGGACTGGGGCCAACGTCCTGACTTTC,.,.,TRBJ2-6,TRBV5-1
CASSLGATDTQYF,TGTGCCAGCAGTTTGGGGGCCACAGATACGCAGTATTTT,.,.,TRBJ2-3,TRBV27
CASGGEGAPLHF,TGTGCCAGCGGTGGTGAGGGGGCCCCCCTCCACTTT,.,TRBD1,TRBJ1-6,TRBV28
CASSIQGYEQYF,TGTGCCAGCAGTATTCAGGGCTACGAGCAGTACTTC,.,.,TRBJ2-7,TRBV11-2
CASSLVAGGPGEQFF,TGTGCCAGCAGCTTGGTAGCGGGGGGGCCGGGTGAGCAGTTCTTC,.,TRBD2,TRBJ2-1,TRBV5-4
CASSTYNLHRAEAFF,TGTGCCAGCTCAACATACAACTTACACAGAGCTGAAGCTTTCTTT,.,.,TRBJ1-1,TRBV18
CAWSEPQVPNEKLFF,TGTGCCTGGAGTGAGCCCCAGGTCCCAAATGAAAAACTGTTTTTT,.,.,TRBJ1-4,TRBV30
CASSPPASGSVEQYF,TGTGCCAGCTCACCACCGGCTAGCGGGAGCGTTGAGCAGTACTTC,.,TRBD2,TRBJ2-7,TRBV18
CASSLQQGTNTGELFF,TGTGCCAGCAGCCTCCAACAGGGTACGAACACCGGGGAGCTGTTTTTT,.,.,TRBJ2-2,TRBV14
CASSLQGAVYGYTF,TGCGCCAGCAGCCTACAGGGGGCGGTCTATGGCTACACCTTC,.,TRBD1,TRBJ1-2,TRBV5-1
CASSGWRGQLAGGYTF,TGTGCCAGCAGCGGGTGGAGGGGGCAATTGGCGGGGGGCTACACCTTC,.,TRBD1,TRBJ1-2,TRBV5-6
CASTSTSGRDEQFF,TGTGCCAGCACCTCGACTAGCGGGAGGGATGAGCAGTTCTTC,once,TRBD2,TRBJ2-1,TRBV9
CAWKVSGLNTGELFF,TGTGCCTGGAAAGTCTCGGGACTGAACACCGGGGAGCTGTTTTTT,.,.,TRBJ2-2,TRBV30
CASSRSQGKVTF,TGTGCCAGCAGCAGATCTCAGGGAAAGGTTACCTTC,.,.,TRBJ1-2,TRBV11-3
CASSFGLSATNEKLFF,TGCGCCAGCAGCTTCGGACTTTCTGCAACTAATGAAAAACTGTTTTTT,.,.,TRBJ1-4,TRBV5-1
CASSPVREPRSADTQYF,TGTGCCAGCTCACCTGTGCGTGAACCCAGAAGCGCAGATACGCAGTATTTT,.,.,TRBJ2-3,TRBV18
CAWSVMGGNGYTF,TGTGCCTGGAGTGTAATGGGGGGGAATGGCTACACCTTC,.,.,TRBJ1-2,TRBV30
CASSFDRAGNTIYF,TGTGCCAGCAGCTTTGACAGGGCTGGAAACACCATATATTTT,few,TRBD1,TRBJ1-3,TRBV7-2
CASSLDGTGNNSPLHF,TGCGCCAGCAGCCTAGACGGGACAGGGAACAATTCACCCCTCCACTTT,.,TRBD1,TRBJ1-6,TRBV5-1
CAISDPSWNTEAFF,TGTGCCATCAGTGACCCCAGTTGGAACACTGAAGCTTTCTTT,.,.,TRBJ1-1,TRBV10-3
CASSHRGRAAEQFF,TGTGCCAGCAGCCACCGCGGGAGGGCCGCTGAGCAGTTCTTC,few,TRBD2,TRBJ2-1,TRBV5-6
CASSPGQDDTEAFF,TGTGCCAGCAGCCCCGGACAGGATGACACTGAAGCTTTCTTT,.,TRBD1,TRBJ1-1,TRBV7-9
CASGPGQGLYEQYF,TGTGCCAGCGGCCCGGGACAGGGACTCTACGAGCAGTACTTC,.,TRBD1,TRBJ2-7,TRBV27
CASSVRDSSYNEQFF,TGTGCCAGCAGCGTTAGGGACTCCTCCTACAATGAGCAGTTCTTC,.,.,TRBJ2-1,TRBV9
CASSLVVANYGYTF,TGTGCCAGCAGCTTAGTTGTAGCTAACTATGGCTACACCTTC,.,.,TRBJ1-2,TRBV7-9
CASSSTMNEKLFF,TGTGCCAGCTCATCTACGATGAATGAAAAACTGTTTTTT,.,.,TRBJ1-4,TRBV18
CASSPQGSKNIQYF,TGCGCCAGCAGCCCACAGGGGTCAAAGAACATTCAGTACTTC,.,TRBD1,TRBJ2-4,TRBV5-1
CASSWTTTSDTQYF,TGTGCCAGCAGCTGGACGACTACCTCAGATACGCAGTATTTT,once,.,TRBJ2-3,TRBV11-1
CATLDSPYQETQYF,TGTGCCACCTTGGACTCCCCATACCAAGAGACCCAGTACTTC,.,.,TRBJ2-5,TRBV15
CASRPYRVENTEAFF,TGTGCCAGTAGGCCCTACAGGGTGGAGAACACTGAAGCTTTCTTT,.,.,TRBJ1-1,TRBV19
CASSLDFAGGAGTNEKLFF,TGCGCCAGCAGCTTGGATTTCGCGGGAGGGGCAGGGACTAATGAAAAACTGTTTTTT,.,.,TRBJ1-4,TRBV5-1